The T cell receptor (beta chain) described here comes from a study of shared clonotypes between healthy human individuals. General study results and limits: The study found roughly 5% of naive CD4 clonotypes shared across a handful of donors.

The table came from immunoSEQ multiplex PCR; TCRdb's copy has only in-frame clones and leaves some out. The table includes about 2.5 million clones, under 95% detected once. Germline lookup yields CDR1 MNHEY and CDR2 SMNVEV (reference sequence). There are 20 residues in the CDR3. V lost 5 bases to trimming and J lost 0 bases, with 28 bases between them. Regarding this clone: Antigen specificity is unknown.

The rearrangement uses TRBV27 and TRBJ1-1, with D unclear. This clonotype originated in a man aged 18 to 35 in good health. Some clones in this sample may be carry-over from other donors' samples. Material for sequencing was naive CD4+ T cells from PBMCs. The subset: CD45RA+ positively selected. The CDR3: CASSTLRSALVRQMNTEAFF. In nucleotides, the CDR3 is TGTGCCAGCAGTACATTGAGGTCGGCCCTCGTGAGGCAGATGAACACTGAAGCTTTCTTT.